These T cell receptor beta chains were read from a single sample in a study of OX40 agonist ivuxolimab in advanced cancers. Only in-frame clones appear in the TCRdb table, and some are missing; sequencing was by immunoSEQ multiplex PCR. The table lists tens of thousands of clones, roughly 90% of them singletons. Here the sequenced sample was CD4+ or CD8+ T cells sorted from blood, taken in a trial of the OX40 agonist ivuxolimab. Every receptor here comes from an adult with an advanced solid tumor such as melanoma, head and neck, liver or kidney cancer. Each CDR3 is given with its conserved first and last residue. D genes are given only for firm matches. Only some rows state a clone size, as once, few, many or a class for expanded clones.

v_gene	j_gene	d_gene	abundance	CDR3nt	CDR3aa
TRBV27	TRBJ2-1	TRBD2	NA	TGTGCCAGCAGTCCACTAGCGGGAGACTACAATGAGCAGTTCTTC	CASSPLAGDYNEQFF
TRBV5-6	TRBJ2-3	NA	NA	TGTGCCAGCAGCTTTTGGACCGAGACAGATACGCAGTATTTT	CASSFWTETDTQYF
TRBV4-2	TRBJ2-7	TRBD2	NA	TGTGCCAGCAGCCAAGATAGGCTAGCGGGAGGGGACGAGCAGTACTTC	CASSQDRLAGGDEQYF
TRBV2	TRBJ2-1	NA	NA	TGTGCCAGCAGTGCAGGGGCCAATGAGCAGTTCTTC	CASSAGANEQFF
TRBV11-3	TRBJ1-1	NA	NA	TGTGCCAGCAGCGTCAGGTCGGGCACTGAAGCTTTCTTT	CASSVRSGTEAFF
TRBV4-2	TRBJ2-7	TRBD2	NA	TGTGCCAGCAGCCGTGAGACTAGCGGGGCTTCCTACGAGCAGTACTTC	CASSRETSGASYEQYF
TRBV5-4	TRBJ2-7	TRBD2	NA	TGTGCCAGCAGCGTAGCGGGAGGAGGTTGGGAGCAGTACTTC	CASSVAGGGWEQYF
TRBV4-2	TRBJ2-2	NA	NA	TGTGCCAGCAGCCAAGATGCAGGCCAGACCACCGGGGAGCTGTTTTTT	CASSQDAGQTTGELFF
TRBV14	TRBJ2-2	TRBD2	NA	TGTGCCAGCAGCCAACCTGGCGGGAGCGCCGGGGAGCTGTTTTTT	CASSQPGGSAGELFF
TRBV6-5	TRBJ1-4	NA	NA	TGTGCCAGCAGTTACGGAGCCTCTAATGAAAAACTGTTTTTT	CASSYGASNEKLFF
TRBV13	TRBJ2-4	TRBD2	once	TGTGCCAGCAGCTTAGGTCCTAGCGGGGGGATTCACCTAGCCAAAAACATTCAGTACTTC	CASSLGPSGGIHLAKNIQYF
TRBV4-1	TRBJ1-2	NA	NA	TGCGCCAGCAGCCAAGGCTGGGACAACACTAACTATGGCTACACCTTC	CASSQGWDNTNYGYTF
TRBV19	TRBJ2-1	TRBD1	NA	TGTGCCAGTTCCAGACAGGGAAATAATAATGAGCAGTTCTTC	CASSRQGNNNEQFF
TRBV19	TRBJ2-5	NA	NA	TGTGCCAGTAGTGGGATGACTAGTCTAGCGGAGACCCAGTACTTC	CASSGMTSLAETQYF
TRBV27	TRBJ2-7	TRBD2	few	TGTGCCAGCAGCCCGACTAGCGAGGGCTACGAGCAGTACTTC	CASSPTSEGYEQYF
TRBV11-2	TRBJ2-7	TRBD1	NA	TGTGCCAGCAGCTTTTCACAGGGGGTCTACGAGCAGTACTTC	CASSFSQGVYEQYF
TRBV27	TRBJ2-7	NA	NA	TGTGCCAGCAGTTACAGGACCTCCTACGAGCAGTACTTC	CASSYRTSYEQYF
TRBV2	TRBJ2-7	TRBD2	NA	TGTGCCAGCAGAGGACTAGCGGGAGTATACGAGCAGTACTTC	CASRGLAGVYEQYF
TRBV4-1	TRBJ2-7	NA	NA	TGCGCCAGCAGCCAAGGGTGGGCCTACGAGCAGTACTTC	CASSQGWAYEQYF
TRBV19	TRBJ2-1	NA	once	TGTGCCAGTAGTCCCCATGGACAGTACAATGAGCAGTTCTTC	CASSPHGQYNEQFF
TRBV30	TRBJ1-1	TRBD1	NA	TGTGCCTGGAGGGACAGGTTGAACACTGAAGCTTTCTTT	CAWRDRLNTEAFF
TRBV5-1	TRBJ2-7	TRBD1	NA	TGCGCCAGCAGTCTCGGACAGGGGGCCCTCGAGCAGTACTTC	CASSLGQGALEQYF
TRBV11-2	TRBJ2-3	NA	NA	TGTGCCAGCAGCTGGGGGGCGCTAGCGGAGTCAGATACGCAGTATTTT	CASSWGALAESDTQYF
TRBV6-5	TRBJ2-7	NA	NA	TGTGCCAGCAGTTATTTAGGGGGGAGATCTTACGAGCAGTACTTC	CASSYLGGRSYEQYF
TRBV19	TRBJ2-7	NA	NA	TGTGCCAGTAGTATCCAGGGGACCTCCTACGAGCAGTACTTC	CASSIQGTSYEQYF
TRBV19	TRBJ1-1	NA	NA	TGTGCCAGTAAGACACTCGAGGAGAACACTGAAGCTTTCTTT	CASKTLEENTEAFF
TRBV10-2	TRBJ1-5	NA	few	TGCGCCAGCAGTGAGTCGGGCGGAGGCAATCAGCCCCAGCATTTT	CASSESGGGNQPQHF
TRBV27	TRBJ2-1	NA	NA	TGTGCCAGCAGTTTATCGAAGGGTGAGCAGTTCTTC	CASSLSKGEQFF
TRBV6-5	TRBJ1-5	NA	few	TGTGCCAGCAGTCAGGCAGGGAACAATCAGCCCCAGCATTTT	CASSQAGNNQPQHF
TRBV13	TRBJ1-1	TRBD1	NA	TGTGCCAGCAGCAGGGGACAGGGCCTGAACACTGAAGCTTTCTTT	CASSRGQGLNTEAFF
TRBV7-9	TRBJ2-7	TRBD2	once	TGTGCCAGCAGCTCCTTAAGCGGGGGAGACCGCTCCTACGAGCAGTACTTC	CASSSLSGGDRSYEQYF
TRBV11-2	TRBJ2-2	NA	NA	TGTGCCAGCAGCTTCCCGTACATCGGGGAGCTGTTTTTT	CASSFPYIGELFF
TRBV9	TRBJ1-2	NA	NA	TGTGCCAGCAGCGCCACCTGGGACGCCCTACCCACTGGCTACACCTTC	CASSATWDALPTGYTF
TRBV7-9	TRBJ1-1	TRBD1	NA	TGTGCCAGCAGCTTGGGGACAGGGGACACTGAAGCTTTCTTT	CASSLGTGDTEAFF